This passage covers 29 T cell receptor beta chains from one sample sequenced in a study of blood T cells in healthy people across ages. A second about 6 to 11 cycle PCR used barcoded and J-beta primers. TCRdb ran MiXCR on the 5' RACE reads and lists one entry per CDR3 protein. The repertoire holds over 950,000 distinct CDR3 sequences, with 35% to 40% as singletons. Sample: blood. The receptors shown here come from a man aged 18 to 35 in good health.

The chain couples TRBV20-1 to TRBJ2-7; D is uncertain. V was clipped by 4 bases and J by 0 bases, with 7 bases between them. CDR1 is DFQATT and CDR2 is SNEGSKA in the germline V gene (reference sequence). This CDR3 spans 12 amino acids. CDR3 DNA: TGCAGTGCTAAAATTAGCTCCTACGAGCAGTACTTC. Amino acid sequence: CSAKISSYEQYF.

This clonotype was found a few times. V gene TRBV12-3 or TRBV12-4 combines with J gene TRBJ2-3; TRBD1 agrees at 9 bases. CDR3 length equals 16 residues. The J segment lost 7 bases and the V segment lost 4 bases, leaving 12 bases of the junction unmatched. CDR3 sequence reads: CASSSQRRTGANTQYF. In DNA, the CDR3 is TGTGCCAGCAGTTCGCAGAGGAGGACAGGGGCTAATACGCAGTATTTT.

This clonotype was seen a single time. Germline is not matched at one junction end, which may reflect a read error. This rearrangement joins TRBV4-1 to TRBJ1-2, with D possibly matching TRBD1 (6 bases). This CDR3 has 16 amino acids. Germline V lookup: CDR1 MGHRA, CDR2 YSYEKL. The CDR3 sequence is CASSQDRDTTNCGYTF. CDR3 bases: TGCGCCAGCAGCCAAGACCGGGACACCACTAACTGTGGCTACACCTTC.

Notes on this clonotype: A much larger clone differs from this one at a single base, so this may be a read error. The V call is TRBV3-1, the J call TRBJ1-2, with TRBD1 identical over 9 bases. Germline loops: CDR1 LGHDT, CDR2 YNNKEL (reference sequence). The CDR3 covers 20 residues. DNA of the CDR3: TGTGCCAGCAACCAAGATTGGGTACAGGGGGCGCGAGGATTTAGCTATGGCTACACCTTC. Protein product: CASNQDWVQGARGFSYGYTF.

This rearrangement joins TRBV12-3 or TRBV12-4 to TRBJ2-5; perhaps D is TRBD1 or TRBD2 (5 bases each). The closer fit of TRBJ2-1 to the DNA end suggests the J call may be wrong. This CDR3 has 13 residues. The CDR3 DNA is TGTGCCAGCAGTTTGGGGGTCGGGGAGACCCAGTTCTTC. It yields the protein CASSLGVGETQFF.

Turning to this clonotype: Just one base apart from a much larger clone, this may be a read error. The V call is TRBV29-1, the J call TRBJ2-3, with TRBD1 matching 11 bases. The CDR3 has 17 amino acids. Germline CDR1 reads SQVTM; CDR2 reads ANQGSEA. The V and J ends lost 4 bases and 3 bases, in that order; junction bases with no gene match: 12. The DNA for the CDR3 is TGCAGCGTTGGCGGGTCCGGGACAGGGGGGTTTACAGATACGCAGTATTTT. It encodes CSVGGSGTGGFTDTQYF.

The chain links TRBV10-3 to TRBJ2-5; 7 bases agree with TRBD2. V shed 11 bases, J shed 11 bases, and the junction held 20 bases outside the gene matches. Germline V CDR1 and CDR2: ENHRY, SYGVKD. The CDR3 has 14 residues. In DNA form, the CDR3 reads TGTGCCGTTCGCGAGGCTAGCGGAAGGAATGAGCAGTACTTC. Translation gives CAVREASGRNEQYF.

This clonotype was recorded a few times. The chain uses TRBV11-2 and TRBJ2-1; D may be TRBD2 (7 bases). V was shortened by 7 bases and J by 3 bases, with 13 bases between the two germline ends. Germline CDR1 is SGHAT and CDR2 is FQNNGV. CDR3 length equals 14 residues. In DNA, the CDR3 is TGTGCCAGCATGGCGGGGGCGAACTACAATGAGCAGTTCTTC. It translates to CASMAGANYNEQFF.

The chain recombines TRBV18 with TRBJ1-2, with TRBD1 matching over 10 bases. The CDR3 runs 15 residues. CDR1 and CDR2 from the germline V gene are KGHSH and LQKENI. Losses at the gene ends were 3 bases for V and 5 bases for J; bases not matched to a gene: 6. The DNA for the CDR3 is TGTGCCAGCTCACCTGGGACAGGGGTTTATTATGGCTACACCTTC. Translation gives CASSPGTGVYYGYTF.

J is TRBJ2-5 and V is TRBV20-1; 9 positions match TRBD1. V was clipped by 6 bases and J by 5 bases; unmatched bases: 10. The CDR3 spans 14 residues. Germline V gene sequence: CDR1 DFQATT, CDR2 SNEGSKA (reference sequence). The DNA for the CDR3 is TGCAGTGCGGGGACAGGGATGCGGGGGGAGACCCAGTACTTC. Amino acids: CSAGTGMRGETQYF.

This clonotype was counted only a few times. V usage is TRBV4-1 and J usage is TRBJ1-2; no definite D call. The CDR3 extends over 14 amino acids. CDR1 is MGHRA and CDR2 is YSYEKL in the germline V gene. The germline V and J ends were trimmed by 5 bases and 5 bases, with 15 bases remaining between them. The CDR3 here is CASSDSTDRYGYTF. The CDR3 DNA reads as TGCGCCAGCAGCGACTCAACGGATCGATATGGCTACACCTTC.

This clonotype was found a few times. The V call is TRBV6-2 or TRBV6-3, the J call TRBJ1-4; tentative D call: TRBD1 (6 bases). V was cut by 6 bases and J by 4 bases, with 15 bases left in between. The germline V gene encodes CDR1 MNHEY and CDR2 SVGEGT. The CDR3 covers 15 residues. The CDR3 DNA reads as TGTGCCAGCAGACGGACAGTTTCTGGTAATGAAAAACTGTTTTTT. Its protein product is CASRRTVSGNEKLFF.

The V and J genes are TRBV4-1 and TRBJ1-3, with D possibly TRBD1 on 5 matching bases. V dropped 0 bases and J dropped 0 bases, with 15 bases sitting between them. Germline V gene data show CDR1 as MGHRA and CDR2 as YSYEKL. The CDR3 runs 18 residues. This CDR3 is CASSQEVGPRSSGNTIYF. CDR3 bases: TGCGCCAGCAGCCAAGAAGTGGGGCCAAGAAGCTCTGGAAACACCATATATTTT.

This rearrangement joins TRBV14 to TRBJ1-1, with D possibly being TRBD1 (6 bases). The V end lost 0 bases, the J end lost 5 bases, and 13 bases lay between the germline ends. This CDR3 spans 15 amino acids. Germline loops: CDR1 SGHDN, CDR2 FVKESK. CDR3 amino acids: CASSQESEQGTEAFF. The CDR3 coding sequence is TGTGCCAGCAGCCAAGAAAGTGAGCAGGGGACTGAAGCTTTCTTT.

This clonotype was found a few times. V is TRBV6-1 and J is TRBJ2-3, with D possibly matching TRBD1 (6 bases). Per germline, CDR1 MNHNS and CDR2 SASEGT. The CDR3 runs 15 residues. V was shortened by 4 bases and J by 0 bases, with 11 bases between the two germline ends. Here the CDR3 reads CASSVLGASTDTQYF. The CDR3 nucleotides are TGTGCCAGCAGTGTCTTGGGGGCTAGCACAGATACGCAGTATTTT.

This chain joins TRBV18 and TRBJ2-1; the D gene is possibly TRBD1 (6 bases). The CDR3 is 16 residues long. The germline gives CDR1 KGHSH, CDR2 LQKENI. V lost 4 bases, J lost 6 bases, and 19 bases lay in between. CDR3 coding DNA: TGTGCCAGCTCACTCGGGACACCAAGGGAGATCAATGAGCAGTTCTTC. It specifies CASSLGTPREINEQFF.

The V gene is TRBV5-1, the J gene TRBJ2-7; D gene uncertain. The CDR3 runs to 14 residues. The V gene lost 1 base and the J gene lost 0 bases, with 8 bases spanning the gap. Per germline, CDR1 SGHRS and CDR2 YFSETQ. The CDR3 spells CASSLLRSSYEQYF. CDR3 nucleotide sequence: TGCGCCAGCAGCTTGTTGCGGTCCTCCTACGAGCAGTACTTC.

This clonotype was observed at least ten times. The rearrangement links TRBV5-4 to TRBJ1-2, with a weak D call TRBD1 (6 bases). Germline V gene data show CDR1 as SGHNT and CDR2 as YYREEE (reference sequence). The V gene lost 1 base and the J gene lost 6 bases, with 16 bases spanning the gap. The CDR3 is 15 amino acids. CDR3 amino acids: CASSLQHGQPNGYTF. The DNA of the CDR3 is TGTGCCAGCAGCTTGCAACATGGACAGCCAAATGGCTACACCTTC.

V is TRBV20-1 and J is TRBJ2-4; TRBD2 matches 13 bases. Germline assignment: CDR1 DFQATT and CDR2 SNEGSKA (reference sequence). CDR3 length: 18 amino acids. Unmatched junction bases numbered 13, after V lost 3 bases and J lost 5 bases. DNA for the CDR3: TGCAGTGCTAGCTTGGGGACTAGCGGGATAATACCCCAAAACATTCAGTACTTC. This encodes CSASLGTSGIIPQNIQYF.

The chain has TRBV16 and TRBJ1-5; TRBD1 is a possible D gene (6 bases). V was clipped by 5 bases and J by 5 bases, with 13 bases between them. The CDR3 length is 14 residues. Germline loops: CDR1 KGHSY, CDR2 FQNENV. The CDR3: CASSGQGSHQPQHF. The CDR3 bases are TGTGCCAGCAGCGGGCAGGGGTCTCATCAGCCCCAGCATTTT.

The chain combines TRBV29-1 with TRBJ2-2, with D tentatively TRBD1 or TRBD2 (5 bases each). The V end was cut by 4 bases, the J end by 7 bases, with 16 bases between. CDR3 size: 14 residues. Germline values: CDR1 SQVTM, CDR2 ANQGSEA. The CDR3: CSVGEPRGGGELFF. Written as DNA, the CDR3 is TGCAGCGTTGGGGAGCCGAGGGGTGGCGGGGAGCTGTTTTTT.

To note about this clonotype: The junction differs from germline at one of its ends, possibly a read error. The chain links TRBV12-3 or TRBV12-4 to TRBJ1-1, with D unresolved. This CDR3 has 14 amino acids. CDR3 DNA sequence: TGTGCCTGCAGTTTGGGAAACATGAACACTGAAGCTTTCTTT. Protein product: CACSLGNMNTEAFF.

This sequence joins TRBV7-8 and TRBJ2-3; possible D gene TRBD1, 6 bases. Germline lookup yields CDR1 SGHVS and CDR2 FQNEAQ. V shed 6 bases and J shed 6 bases, with 25 bases lying between them. There are 17 residues in the CDR3. The CDR3 is CASSTTTGIGSVDTQYF. The DNA for the CDR3 is TGTGCCAGCAGTACTACTACAGGGATCGGCAGTGTGGATACGCAGTATTTT.

A note on this clonotype: A clone one base away is much larger, so this may be a read error. This chain connects TRBV4-1 to TRBJ2-3, with D unresolved. The CDR3 loop spans 13 amino acids. Germline values: CDR1 MGHRA, CDR2 YSYEKL. V gave up 5 bases and J gave up 2 bases, with 8 bases separating them. The CDR3 region is CASSRVFTDTQYF. The CDR3 DNA sequence: TGCGCCAGCAGCAGGGTATTCACAGATACGCAGTATTTT.

This clonotype was picked up a small number of times. The CDR3 DNA reads as TGCGCCAGCAGCTGGACAGGCCAGGATGGCTACACCTTC. Protein product: CASSWTGQDGYTF. The chain recombines TRBV5-1 with TRBJ1-2, with 7 bases lining up with TRBD1. V shed 3 bases and J 6 bases; nucleotides not matched to a gene: 5. In germline, CDR1 is SGHRS, CDR2 YFSETQ. The CDR3 is made up of 13 amino acids. Drawing the rest from reference TRBV5-1 and TRBJ1-2, the complete variable domain is KAGVTQTPRYLIKTRGQQVTLSCSPISGHRSVSWYQQTPGQGLQFLFEYFSETQRNKGNFPGRFSGRQFSNSRSEMNVSTLELGDSALYLCASSWTGQDGYTFGSGTRLTVV.

In its sample, this clonotype was seen a few times. This rearrangement joins TRBV25-1 to TRBJ1-6, with TRBD1 identical over 7 bases. After removal of 6 bases from V and 5 bases from J, the junction contained 7 bases not matched to a gene. Looked up from germline, CDR1 is MGHDK and CDR2 is SYGVNS. CDR3 length equals 15 residues. CDR3 coding DNA: TGTGCCAGCAGGGCCAGGACAGGCGATAATTCACCCCTCCACTTT. The encoded protein is CASRARTGDNSPLHF.

V gene TRBV28 combines with J gene TRBJ2-3; D gene uncertain. CDR1 is MDHEN and CDR2 is SYDVKM in the germline V gene. The V end lost 5 bases, the J end lost 3 bases, and 9 bases lay between the germline ends. This CDR3 is built from 13 residues. The CDR3 bases are TGTGCCAGCAGTCCCCGACAAACAGATACGCAGTATTTT. Its protein is CASSPRQTDTQYF.

V is TRBV20-1 and J is TRBJ2-7; D unresolved. The J call may be faulty, since TRBJ2-5 better matches the DNA end. The CDR3 sequence is 12 residues long. The germline CDR1 and CDR2 sequences are DFQATT and SNEGSKA (reference sequence). CDR3 nucleotides: TGCAGTGCGCGGACCCTAGGGGAGACCCAGTACTTC. Translation: CSARTLGETQYF.

This clonotype was recorded many times. The chain carries TRBV27 and TRBJ1-4; no firm D call. Germline CDR1 reads MNHEY; CDR2 reads SMNVEV (reference sequence). V was clipped by 3 bases and J by 3 bases, with 8 bases between them. The CDR3 spans 14 residues. The CDR3 nucleotides are TGTGCCAGCAGTTTGAGACTTCCTAATGAAAAACTGTTTTTT. This encodes CASSLRLPNEKLFF.